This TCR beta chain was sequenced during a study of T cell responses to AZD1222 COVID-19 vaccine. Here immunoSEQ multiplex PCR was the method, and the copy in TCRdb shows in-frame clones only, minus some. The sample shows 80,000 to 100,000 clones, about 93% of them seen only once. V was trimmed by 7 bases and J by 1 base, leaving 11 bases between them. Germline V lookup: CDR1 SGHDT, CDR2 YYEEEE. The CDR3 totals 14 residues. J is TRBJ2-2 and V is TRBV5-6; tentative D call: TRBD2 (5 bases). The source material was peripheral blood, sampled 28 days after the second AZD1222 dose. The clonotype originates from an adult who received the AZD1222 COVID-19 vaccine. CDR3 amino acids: CASEPRENTGELFF. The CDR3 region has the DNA TGTGCCAGCGAACCCCGGGAGAACACCGGGGAGCTGTTTTTT.